Below are 21 T cell receptor beta chains sequenced from a single sample in a study of human T cells and chemical hapten exposure. TCRdb processed the RACE reads anew with MiXCR; each CDR3 protein has one entry. The sample includes around 99,000 distinct CDR3 sequences, approximately 11% of them seen just once. Indicated time point: patch test 2, 6 weeks after DPC sensitization. The sample's treatment: therapeutic diphenylcyclopropenone sensitization with weekly scalp DPC. Sequencing used whole blood, obtained in connection with sensitization to the hapten diphenylcyclopropenone (DPC). The receptors were sampled from a man aged 35-49 years with alopecia areata. Some clones in this sample may be carry-over from other donors' samples.

The chain carries TRBV12-3 or TRBV12-4 and TRBJ2-3; D unclear. The V gene lost 1 base and the J gene lost 1 base, with 6 bases spanning the gap. CDR3 length equals 14 residues. The CDR3 DNA follows: TGTGCCAGCAGTTTAGAGCTTGGCACAGATACGCAGTATTTT. As protein: CASSLELGTDTQYF.

This clonotype showed up just a few times. The rearrangement joins TRBV7-8 to TRBJ2-7; 8 bases line up with TRBD2. CDR1 and CDR2 from the germline V gene are SGHVS and FQNEAQ. The CDR3 has 16 residues. V lost 5 bases and J lost 2; bases outside the gene matches: 11. The CDR3: CASSPLIVAGTYEQYV. The CDR3 DNA reads as TGTGCCAGCAGCCCCCTCATTGTAGCGGGGACCTACGAGCAGTACGTC.

This rearrangement joins TRBV25-1 to TRBJ2-4; D gene ambiguous. In germline, CDR1 is MGHDK, CDR2 SYGVNS. The CDR3 has 11 amino acids. The ends were cut back, 7 bases at V and 8 bases at J, with 9 bases in the middle. The CDR3 is CASTSLDIQYF. CDR3 coding DNA: TGTGCCAGCACCTCCCTGGACATTCAGTACTTC.

This clonotype was recorded at least ten times. The gene calls are TRBV5-1 and TRBJ1-1; the match to TRBD1 covers 8 bases. The germline V gene has CDR1 SGHRS and CDR2 YFSETQ. The CDR3 spans 17 residues. V gave up 3 bases and J gave up 7 bases; unmatched junction bases: 17. CDR3 protein: CASSYQGQGESRYEAFF. The CDR3 DNA is TGCGCCAGCAGCTACCAAGGACAGGGAGAATCCCGATATGAAGCTTTCTTT.

This chain joins TRBV6-1 and TRBJ2-7, with D maybe TRBD2 (6 bases). The CDR3 covers 13 residues. The germline V gene has CDR1 MNHNS and CDR2 SASEGT. In DNA form, the CDR3 reads TGTGCCAGCAGTGAACCGGGGGAGGACCCACCTTTAGTC. Amino acids: CASSEPGEDPPLV.

In this sample, this clonotype turned up many times. J is TRBJ1-1 and V is TRBV29-1; D gene uncertain. This CDR3 has 14 residues. CDR1 SQVTM and CDR2 ANQGSEA come from the germline V gene. Trimming shortened V by 6 bases and J by 5 bases, and 19 bases separated the two germline ends. The CDR3 loop is CSVRLGYRGTEAFF. The CDR3 nucleotides are TGCAGCGTCCGGTTGGGGTATCGGGGTACTGAAGCTTTCTTT.

The genes are TRBV27 and TRBJ2-2; 13 positions agree with TRBD2. J was trimmed by 8 bases and V by 5 bases; bases with no gene match: 5. The CDR3 spans 15 residues. Germline CDR1 reads MNHEY; CDR2 reads SMNVEV (reference sequence). The CDR3 is CASSGLAGESGELFF. CDR3 sequence (DNA): TGTGCCAGCAGTGGACTAGCGGGAGAATCGGGGGAGCTGTTTTTT.

At least ten counts were recorded for this clonotype. The chain employs TRBV19 and TRBJ2-3; 13 bases align to TRBD2. Germline loops: CDR1 LNHDA, CDR2 SQIVND (reference sequence). CDR3 length: 15 amino acids. The junction had 4 bases not matched to a gene; V was cut back by 8 bases and J by 2 bases. The CDR3 region has the DNA TGTGCCAGTCGACTAGCGGGAGGTATCACAGATACGCAGTATTTT. Encoded protein: CASRLAGGITDTQYF.

The genes are TRBV30 and TRBJ2-7; no firm D call. Trimming removed 0 bases from V and 3 bases from J, with 9 bases in between. Looked up from germline, CDR1 is GTSNPN and CDR2 is SVGIG (reference sequence). CDR3 length equals 13 residues. The DNA for the CDR3 is TGTGCCTGGAGTGTTGGAGTGAACTACGAGCAGTACTTC. Protein sequence: CAWSVGVNYEQYF.

The chain carries TRBV27 and TRBJ2-7, with 8 bases that match TRBD1. Per germline, CDR1 MNHEY and CDR2 SMNVEV (reference sequence). The CDR3 consists of 16 residues. V was pared by 3 bases and J by 2 bases, with 9 bases of the junction left unmatched. CDR3 sequence: CASSLLRTGRPYEQYF. The CDR3 DNA reads as TGTGCCAGCAGTTTGCTCAGGACAGGGAGGCCCTACGAGCAGTACTTC.

This clonotype was observed a few times. The chain joins TRBV19 to TRBJ1-5, with D uncertain. V lost 7 bases and J lost 6, with 16 bases in between. Germline V lookup: CDR1 LNHDA, CDR2 SQIVND (reference sequence). The CDR3 length is 14 residues. CDR3 nucleotides: TGTGCCAGTACTCTGACCCCGGATGGTCAGCCCCAGCATTTT. Amino acid sequence: CASTLTPDGQPQHF. Full variable domain (outside the CDR3, taken from reference TRBV19 and TRBJ1-5): DGGITQSPKYLFRKEGQNVTLSCEQNLNHDAMYWYRQDPGQGLRLIYYSQIVNDFQKGDIAEGYSVSREKKESFPLTVTSAQKNPTAFYLCASTLTPDGQPQHFGDGTRLSIL.

The rearrangement uses TRBV30 and TRBJ1-1; 8 bases are shared with TRBD1. The CDR3 length is 14 residues. The germline V gene has CDR1 GTSNPN and CDR2 SVGIG (reference sequence). V lost 2 bases, J lost 0 bases, and 2 bases stayed unmatched. The CDR3 DNA sequence: TGTGCCTGGAGTCCGGACAGGGTGAACACTGAAGCTTTCTTT. This codes for CAWSPDRVNTEAFF.

A few counts support this clonotype. The J gene is TRBJ2-2, the V gene TRBV28; 8 positions match TRBD1. The CDR3 has 17 residues. Germline trimming cut 7 bases from V and 3 bases from J; bases unmatched to any gene: 13. Germline CDR1 and CDR2: MDHEN and SYDVKM. This CDR3 reads CASNDVGRTGYTGELFF. CDR3 in DNA: TGTGCCAGCAACGATGTGGGGAGGACAGGGTACACCGGGGAGCTGTTTTTT.

This clonotype has a handful of counts. V is TRBV10-3 and J is TRBJ2-3; tentatively, D is TRBD2 (5 bases). Trimming removed 7 bases from V and 8 bases from J, with 19 bases in between. The CDR3 is 14 amino acids. The germline V gene encodes CDR1 ENHRY and CDR2 SYGVKD. The CDR3 loop reads CAIIRPYGRGTQYF. CDR3 in DNA: TGTGCCATCATCCGCCCCTATGGGAGAGGTACGCAGTATTTT.

This clonotype turned up a few times. The chain uses TRBV29-1 and TRBJ2-2, with 7 bases lining up with TRBD2. V shed 1 base, J shed 2 bases, and the junction held 7 bases outside the gene matches. Germline V gene lookup returns CDR1 SQVTM and CDR2 ANQGSEA. CDR3 length equals 16 residues. The CDR3 DNA is TGCAGCGTTGAAGTAATCGCTAGCGGCAACACCGGGGAGCTGTTTTTT. Translating gives CSVEVIASGNTGELFF.

This clonotype was observed a handful of times. The J gene is TRBJ2-3, the V gene TRBV5-1; no clear D gene. Trimming took off 3 bases at V and 6 bases at J, with 14 bases between the two ends. Germline V gene sequence: CDR1 SGHRS, CDR2 YFSETQ. The CDR3 spans 14 residues. This CDR3 is CASSSIAAPDTQYF. CDR3 nucleotides: TGCGCCAGCAGCTCAATCGCCGCCCCGGATACGCAGTATTTT.

This clonotype was recorded many times. As DNA, the CDR3 is TGTGCCAGCAGCCTACGGGGAAACAATGAGCAGTTCTTC. It is translated as CASSLRGNNEQFF. The gene calls are TRBV7-2 and TRBJ2-1, with D maybe TRBD2 (5 bases). The CDR3 loop spans 13 amino acids. Germline lookup yields CDR1 SGHTA and CDR2 FQGNSA. V dropped 5 bases and J dropped 5 bases, with 10 bases sitting between them. Full variable domain (rest looked up from reference TRBV7-2 and TRBJ2-1): GAGVSQSPSNKVTEKGKDVELRCDPISGHTALYWYRQSLGQGLEFLIYFQGNSAPDKSGLPSDRFSAERTGGSVSTLTIQRTQQEDSAVYLCASSLRGNNEQFFGPGTRLTVL.

CDR3 sequence reads: CASSTRASGRADEQYF. For the CDR3, the DNA is TGTGCCAGCAGCACCCGAGCTAGCGGGAGGGCCGACGAGCAGTACTTC. The rearrangement uses TRBV5-4 and TRBJ2-7, with TRBD2 matching 12 bases. Germline loops: CDR1 SGHNT, CDR2 YYREEE (reference sequence). CDR3 length: 16 residues. Trimming at V came to 4 bases and at J to 5 bases, leaving 10 bases not matched to a gene.

The V and J genes are TRBV20-1 and TRBJ2-1, with 8 bases identical to TRBD2. V lost 3 bases, J lost 0 bases, and 10 bases stayed unmatched. Germline V CDR1 and CDR2: DFQATT, SNEGSKA (reference sequence). This CDR3 spans 17 amino acids. CDR3 sequence: CSASSLPSGSSYNEQFF. The CDR3 bases are TGCAGTGCTAGTAGTCTCCCTAGCGGGTCCTCCTACAATGAGCAGTTCTTC.

In this sample, this clonotype turned up a few times. The chain carries TRBV2 and TRBJ2-7; 7 positions match TRBD2. This CDR3 comprises 14 residues. Germline V CDR1 and CDR2: SNHLY, FYNNEI. Germline trimming cut 8 bases from V and 3 bases from J; bases unmatched to any gene: 10. The CDR3 reads CASQWASGNYEQYF. CDR3 in DNA: TGTGCCAGCCAATGGGCTAGCGGAAACTACGAGCAGTACTTC.

This clonotype was detected only a few times. This chain joins TRBV6-2 or TRBV6-3 and TRBJ2-2; D is perhaps TRBD2 (5 bases). The CDR3 runs 16 residues. Germline CDR1 MNHEY, CDR2 SVGEGT. Trimming took off 5 bases at V and 1 base at J, with 14 bases between the two ends. CDR3 loop: CASSSLLAQNTGELFF. CDR3 DNA sequence: TGTGCCAGCAGTAGCCTGCTAGCCCAGAACACCGGGGAGCTGTTTTTT.